This section outlines one T cell receptor (beta chain) sequence together with its context. Its antigen is not known. The source of the sample is a study of shared clonotypes between healthy human individuals. Study-wide results and limits: Large sequencing depth failed to make sorted-subset sequencing complete, rarefaction showed. A generally larger estimated richness was seen in naive subsets than in memory subsets. Approximately 5.4% of naive CD4 clonotypes were common to a few donors.

The repertoire was sequenced with immunoSEQ multiplex PCR; TCRdb's copy has only in-frame clones and lacks some. The sample shows about a million clones, roughly 80% of them seen only once. V lost 6 bases, J lost 5 bases, and 26 bases lay in between. The CDR3 runs 18 residues. Germline values: CDR1 KGHSH, CDR2 LQKENI. This chain connects TRBV18 to TRBJ1-5, with D possibly TRBD1 on 6 matching bases. The sequencing input was memory CD4+ T cells from PBMCs. Subset noted: CD45RA-negative fraction. This clonotype originated in a man younger than 35 in good health. Some clones in this sample may be carry-over from other donors' samples. CDR3 sequence: CASSPGIQGTLYDQPQHF. The CDR3 nucleotides are TGTGCCAGCTCGCCGGGAATACAGGGAACACTGTACGATCAGCCCCAGCATTTT.